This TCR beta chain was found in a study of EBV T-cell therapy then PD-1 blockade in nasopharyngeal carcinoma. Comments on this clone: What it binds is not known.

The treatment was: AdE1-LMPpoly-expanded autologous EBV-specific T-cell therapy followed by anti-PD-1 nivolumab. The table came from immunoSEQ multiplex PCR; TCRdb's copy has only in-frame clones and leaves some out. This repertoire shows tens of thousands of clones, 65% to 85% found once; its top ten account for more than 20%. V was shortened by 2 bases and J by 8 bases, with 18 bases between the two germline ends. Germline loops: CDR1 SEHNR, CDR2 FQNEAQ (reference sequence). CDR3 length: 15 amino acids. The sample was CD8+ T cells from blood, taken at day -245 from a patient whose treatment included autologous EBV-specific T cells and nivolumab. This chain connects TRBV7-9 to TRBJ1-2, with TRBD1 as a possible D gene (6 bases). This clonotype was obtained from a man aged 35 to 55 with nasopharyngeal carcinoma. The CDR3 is CASSLLSDRPGGYTF. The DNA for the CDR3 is TGTGCCAGCAGCTTATTAAGCGACAGGCCGGGGGGCTACACCTTC. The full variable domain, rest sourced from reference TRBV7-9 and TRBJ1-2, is DTGVSQNPRHKITKRGQNVTFRCDPISEHNRLYWYRQTLGQGPEFLTYFQNEAQLEKSRLLSDRFSAERPKGSFSTLEIQRTEQGDSAMYLCASSLLSDRPGGYTFGSGTRLTVV.